Below are 10 T cell receptor beta chains sequenced from a single sample in a study of blood T cell repertoires in COVID-19. Profiled with immunoSEQ multiplex PCR; TCRdb holds only in-frame clones, not every one. The table shows about 300,000 clones, with 80% to 90% occurring only once. The sample consisted of PBMCs or T cells enriched from blood (not recorded which). These receptors all come from a young man who had recovered from COVID-19.

The chain recombines TRBV18 with TRBJ2-6; no definite D call. Germline values: CDR1 KGHSH, CDR2 LQKENI. V was shortened by 1 base and J by 0 bases, with 7 bases between the two germline ends. The CDR3 length is 16 residues. The CDR3 coding sequence is TGTGCCAGCTCACCACTTGGCATCTCTGGGGCCAACGTCCTGACTTTC. It codes for CASSPLGISGANVLTF.

The chain recombines TRBV2 with TRBJ1-6; D unresolved. Trimming pared 5 bases from V and 0 bases from J, leaving 8 bases between. The CDR3 is made up of 15 amino acids. Germline assignment: CDR1 SNHLY and CDR2 FYNNEI. CDR3 sequence (DNA): TGTGCCAGCAGTCCCCAGCGCTCCTATAATTCACCCCTCCACTTT. Its protein is CASSPQRSYNSPLHF.

The chain couples TRBV7-9 to TRBJ2-3; D is ambiguous. Germline loops: CDR1 SEHNR, CDR2 FQNEAQ (reference sequence). The CDR3 length is 14 residues. Trimming cost V 5 bases and J 4 bases, with 13 bases left between them. The CDR3 DNA reads as TGTGCCAGCAGCCAACAGACCCACCCAGATACGCAGTATTTT. Translation gives CASSQQTHPDTQYF.

The CDR3 sequence is CASSHRWRQGSYNSPLHF. DNA for the CDR3: TGCGCCAGCAGTCACCGATGGCGACAGGGGTCCTATAATTCACCCCTCCACTTT. The rearrangement links TRBV23-1 to TRBJ1-6; 8 bases map to TRBD1. TRBV23-1 is known as an ORF, though its function is uncertain. This CDR3 is 18 amino acids long. V lost 3 bases, J lost 1 base, and 8 bases stayed unmatched.

This clone appeared a few times. The chain joins TRBV5-1 to TRBJ2-7; 10 positions match TRBD1. Germline V CDR1 and CDR2: SGHRS, YFSETQ. Trimming at V came to 4 bases and at J to 2 bases, leaving 6 bases not matched to a gene. The CDR3 is 15 amino acids. Here the CDR3 DNA reads TGCGCCAGCAGCCCCTCGGGACAGGGGACCTACGAGCAGTACTTC. Residues: CASSPSGQGTYEQYF.

This chain links TRBV5-1 with TRBJ2-7; D is unresolved. CDR3 length: 14 residues. CDR1 is SGHRS and CDR2 is YFSETQ in the germline V gene. V was pared by 0 bases and J by 3 bases, with 10 bases between. The CDR3 region is CASSLESQVYEQYF. Written as DNA, the CDR3 is TGCGCCAGCAGCTTGGAGTCCCAGGTCTACGAGCAGTACTTC.

In the case of this clone: This CDR3 fails to terminate in the conserved phenylalanine or tryptophan, so it likely reflects a read error. The DNA is omitted, as the CDR3 cannot be located on it reliably, and the CDR3 follows TCRdb's listing. This CDR3 reads CASSAGQPAYPMI. The chain uses TRBV10-2 and TRBJ1-2; TRBD1 reflects the table's D call only, with no check against the DNA. The CDR3 is 13 amino acids long, termini counted. In germline, CDR1 is WSHSY, CDR2 SAAADI.

J is TRBJ1-2 and V is TRBV3-1 (or the pseudogene TRBV3-2); tentative D call: TRBD1 (6 bases). Trimming pared 3 bases from V and 4 bases from J, leaving 15 bases between. The germline V gene encodes CDR1 LGHDT and CDR2 YNNKEL (reference sequence). This CDR3 spans 15 amino acids. CDR3 region: CASSQYQGPGYGYTF. In DNA form, the CDR3 reads TGTGCCAGCAGCCAGTATCAGGGGCCCGGCTATGGCTACACCTTC.

The rearrangement uses TRBV9 and TRBJ2-3; a possible D gene is TRBD2 (5 bases). Trimming took off 6 bases at V and 2 bases at J, with 16 bases between the two ends. This CDR3 is 15 amino acids long. Looked up from germline, CDR1 is SGDLS and CDR2 is YYNGEE. The CDR3, as DNA: TGTGCCAGCAACAAGGAGGTAGCTGACACAGATACGCAGTATTTT. This sequence encodes CASNKEVADTDTQYF.

This chain's CDR3 is CASSQTGTGGSPLHF. The CDR3 DNA follows: TGCGCCAGCAGCCAGACCGGGACAGGGGGATCACCCCTCCACTTT. J is TRBJ1-6 and V is TRBV5-1; 11 bases agree with TRBD1. The ends lost 4 bases at V and 10 bases at J; junction bases unmatched: 7. CDR1 and CDR2 (germline): SGHRS, YFSETQ. The CDR3 extends over 15 amino acids.